This passage covers 9 T cell receptor beta chains from one sample sequenced in a study of blood T cell repertoires in COVID-19. The assay was immunoSEQ multiplex PCR, and TCRdb's table has in-frame clones only and misses some. The table has around 140,000 clones, approximately 89% seen once. Sequencing was done on a sample of peripheral blood. The receptor source for this set is a man aged 60-69 years with active or convalescent COVID-19.

The V gene is TRBV28, the J gene TRBJ2-6, with a weak D call TRBD1 (6 bases). From germline, CDR1 is MDHEN and CDR2 SYDVKM. This CDR3 has 16 amino acids. The ends were cut back, 7 bases at V and 2 bases at J, with 15 bases in the middle. The CDR3 protein is CASTPLTGPGANVLTF. The DNA of the CDR3 is TGTGCCAGCACCCCCCTAACAGGGCCTGGGGCCAACGTCCTGACTTTC.

The rearrangement uses TRBV19 and TRBJ2-3; 10 bases align to TRBD2. Germline trimming cut 5 bases from V and 1 base from J; bases unmatched to any gene: 3. This CDR3 has 15 residues. Germline lookup yields CDR1 LNHDA and CDR2 SQIVND (reference sequence). The CDR3 bases are TGTGCCAGTAGTGGGACTAGCGCCCGCACAGATACGCAGTATTTT. Translating it yields CASSGTSARTDTQYF.

The CDR3 reads CASGRDRTYEQYF. CDR3 bases: TGTGCCAGCGGTCGGGACAGAACCTACGAGCAGTACTTC. The chain is built from TRBV27 and TRBJ2-7, with TRBD1 matching 7 bases. V gave up 8 bases and J gave up 2 bases; unmatched junction bases: 6. The CDR3 spans 13 residues. CDR1 MNHEY and CDR2 SMNVEV come from the germline V gene (reference sequence).

The V and J genes are TRBV6-5 and TRBJ2-2, with 8 nucleotides matching TRBD2. With V trimmed by 0 bases and J by 6 bases, 6 bases remained unmatched. The CDR3 spans 16 residues. Germline assignment: CDR1 MNHEY and CDR2 SVGAGI. CDR3: CASSYSLGLVPGELFF. CDR3 nucleotides: TGTGCCAGCAGTTACTCCCTGGGACTAGTCCCCGGGGAGCTGTTTTTT.

The V call is TRBV6-5, the J call TRBJ2-7; D might be TRBD2 (7 bases). With 6 bases removed from V and 3 bases from J, the gap between germline ends came to 15 bases. The CDR3 covers 14 residues. CDR1 and CDR2 (germline): MNHEY, SVGAGI. CDR3 amino acids: CASSHAGAGYEQYF. CDR3 sequence (DNA): TGTGCCAGCAGCCACGCGGGGGCGGGCTACGAGCAGTACTTC.

The chain carries TRBV11-2 and TRBJ2-3, with a tentative D call TRBD2 (5 bases). The V and J ends lost 5 bases and 6 bases respectively, with 18 bases between them. Germline lookup yields CDR1 SGHAT and CDR2 FQNNGV. CDR3 length equals 15 residues. DNA of the CDR3: TGTGCCAGCAGCCTGAGGGCAGGACCCCAGGATACGCAGTATTTT. Its protein product is CASSLRAGPQDTQYF.

The rearrangement uses TRBV2 and TRBJ2-5, with a possible D match to TRBD1 (5 bases). The CDR3 totals 14 residues. Trimming removed 4 bases from V and 3 bases from J, with 12 bases in between. Germline V lookup: CDR1 SNHLY, CDR2 FYNNEI. CDR3 protein: CASSVGAPKETQYF. The CDR3, as DNA: TGTGCCAGCAGTGTAGGGGCACCGAAAGAGACCCAGTACTTC.

V usage is TRBV21-1 and J usage is TRBJ2-5; the table's D call TRBD2 went unverified against the DNA. TRBV21-1 is annotated as a pseudogene. CDR3 length equals 15 residues. The CDR3 nucleotides read TGTGCCAGCAGCAAAAAAAGACCCGGGAGTGAGACCCAGTACTTC. This sequence encodes CASSKKRPGSETQYF.

A single count supports this clone. The V and J genes are TRBV12-5 and TRBJ2-1; possible D gene TRBD1, 6 bases. V lost 5 bases to trimming and J lost 8 bases, with 13 bases between them. This CDR3 contains 13 residues. Looked up from germline, CDR1 is LGHNT and CDR2 is FRNRAP. CDR3 sequence reads: CASGMNRVDEQFF. The CDR3, as DNA: TGTGCTAGTGGTATGAACAGGGTTGATGAGCAGTTCTTC.